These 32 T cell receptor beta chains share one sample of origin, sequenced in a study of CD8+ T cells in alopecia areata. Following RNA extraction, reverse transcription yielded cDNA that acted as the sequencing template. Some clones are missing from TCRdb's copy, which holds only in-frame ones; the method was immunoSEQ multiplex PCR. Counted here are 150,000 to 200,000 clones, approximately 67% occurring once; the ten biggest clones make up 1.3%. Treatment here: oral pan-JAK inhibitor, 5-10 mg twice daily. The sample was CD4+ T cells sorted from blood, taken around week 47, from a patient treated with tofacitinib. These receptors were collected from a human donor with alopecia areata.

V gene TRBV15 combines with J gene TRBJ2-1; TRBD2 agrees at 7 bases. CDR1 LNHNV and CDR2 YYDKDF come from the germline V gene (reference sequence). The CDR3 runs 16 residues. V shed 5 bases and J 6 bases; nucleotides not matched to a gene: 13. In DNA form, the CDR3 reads TGTGCCACCAGCTCCGCACAGACTAGCAAGTTCAATGAGCAGTTCTTC. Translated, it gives CATSSAQTSKFNEQFF. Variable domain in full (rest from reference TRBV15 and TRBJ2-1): DAMVIQNPRYQVTQFGKPVTLSCSQTLNHNVMYWYQQKSSQAPKLLFHYYDKDFNNEADTPDNFQSRRPNTSFCFLDIRSPGLGDTAMYLCATSSAQTSKFNEQFFGPGTRLTVL.

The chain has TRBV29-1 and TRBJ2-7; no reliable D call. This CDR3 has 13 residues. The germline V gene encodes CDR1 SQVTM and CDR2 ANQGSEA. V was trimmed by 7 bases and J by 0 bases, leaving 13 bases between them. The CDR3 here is CSAASDNSYEQYF. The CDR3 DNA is TGCAGCGCCGCGAGTGACAACTCCTACGAGCAGTACTTC.

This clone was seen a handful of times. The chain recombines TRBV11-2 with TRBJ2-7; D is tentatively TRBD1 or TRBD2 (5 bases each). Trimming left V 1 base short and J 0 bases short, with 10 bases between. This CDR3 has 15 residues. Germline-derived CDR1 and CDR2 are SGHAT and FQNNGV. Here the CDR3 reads CASSLGRGSSYEQYF. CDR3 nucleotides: TGTGCCAGCAGCTTAGGACGGGGCAGCTCCTACGAGCAGTACTTC.

In nucleotides, the CDR3 is TGTGCCAGCAGCTTTTCTCAGGCCAACTATGGCTACACCTTC. It is translated as CASSFSQANYGYTF. This rearrangement joins TRBV14 to TRBJ1-2; D call uncertain. Germline V gives CDR1 SGHDN, CDR2 FVKESK. The V end lost 5 bases, the J end lost 2 bases, and 12 bases lay between the germline ends. The CDR3 extends over 14 amino acids.

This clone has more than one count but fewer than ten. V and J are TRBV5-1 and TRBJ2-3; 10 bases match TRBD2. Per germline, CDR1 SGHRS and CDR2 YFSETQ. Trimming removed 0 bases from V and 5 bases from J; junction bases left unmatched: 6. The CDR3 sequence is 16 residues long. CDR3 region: CASSLALAGVQDTQYF. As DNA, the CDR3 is TGCGCCAGCAGCTTGGCTCTAGCGGGGGTGCAAGATACGCAGTATTTT.

CDR3 nucleotides: TGTGCCAGCAGGCGAGGGGGGAATGAAAAACTGTTTTTT. Translation: CASRRGGNEKLFF. The V and J genes are TRBV25-1 and TRBJ1-4, with a weak D call TRBD1 (6 bases). Trimming took 6 bases from V and 5 from J, leaving 10 bases between them. This CDR3 contains 13 residues. Germline V gene lookup returns CDR1 MGHDK and CDR2 SYGVNS.

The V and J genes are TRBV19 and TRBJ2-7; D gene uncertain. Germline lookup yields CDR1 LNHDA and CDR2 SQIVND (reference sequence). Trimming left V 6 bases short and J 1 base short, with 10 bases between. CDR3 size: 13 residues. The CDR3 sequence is CASRGIGSYEQYF. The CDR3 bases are TGTGCCAGTAGGGGTATCGGGTCCTACGAGCAGTACTTC. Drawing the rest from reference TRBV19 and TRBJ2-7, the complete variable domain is DGGITQSPKYLFRKEGQNVTLSCEQNLNHDAMYWYRQDPGQGLRLIYYSQIVNDFQKGDIAEGYSVSREKKESFPLTVTSAQKNPTAFYLCASRGIGSYEQYFGPGTRLTVT.

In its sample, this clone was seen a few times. CDR3 in DNA: TGCGCCAGCAGCTTGGCCACCGGGGGGGCCAACTACAATGAGCAGTTCTTC. It yields the protein CASSLATGGANYNEQFF. V usage is TRBV5-1 and J usage is TRBJ2-1, with 8 bases lining up with TRBD2. From germline, CDR1 is SGHRS and CDR2 YFSETQ. The V gene end was trimmed by 0 bases and the J gene end by 3 bases; junction bases not matched to a gene: 8. This CDR3 spans 17 amino acids.

Here the CDR3 DNA reads TGTGCCAGCAGTCCCGGGCAGGGGAGATCCTACGAGCAGTACTTC. Its translation: CASSPGQGRSYEQYF. The chain is built from TRBV27 and TRBJ2-7, with D perhaps matching TRBD1 (6 bases). V was pared by 5 bases and J by 1 base, with 15 bases between. The germline V gene has CDR1 MNHEY and CDR2 SMNVEV (reference sequence). CDR3 length equals 15 residues.

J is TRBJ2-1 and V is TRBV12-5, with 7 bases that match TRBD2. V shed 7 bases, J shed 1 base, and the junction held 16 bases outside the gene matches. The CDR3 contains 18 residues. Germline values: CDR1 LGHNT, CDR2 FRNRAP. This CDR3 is CASEGSRAGVASYNEQFF. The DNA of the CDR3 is TGTGCTAGTGAAGGCTCCCGTGCGGGGGTGGCATCCTACAATGAGCAGTTCTTC. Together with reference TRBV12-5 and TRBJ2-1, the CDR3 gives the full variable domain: DARVTQTPRHKVTEMGQEVTMRCQPILGHNTVFWYRQTMMQGLELLAYFRNRAPLDDSGMPKDRFSAEMPDATLATLKIQPSEPRDSAVYFCASEGSRAGVASYNEQFFGPGTRLTVL.

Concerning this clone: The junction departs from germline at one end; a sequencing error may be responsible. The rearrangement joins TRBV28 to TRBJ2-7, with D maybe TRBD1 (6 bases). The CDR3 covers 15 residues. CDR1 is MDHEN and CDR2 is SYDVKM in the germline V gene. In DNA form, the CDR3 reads TGTGCCAGCAGTTTACCAGGGGACCGCAACTACAAGCAGTACTTC. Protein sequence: CASSLPGDRNYKQYF.

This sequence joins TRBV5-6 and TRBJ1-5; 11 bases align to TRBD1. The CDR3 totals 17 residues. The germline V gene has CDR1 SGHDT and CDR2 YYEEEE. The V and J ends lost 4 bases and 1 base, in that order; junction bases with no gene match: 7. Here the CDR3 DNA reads TGTGCCAGCAGCGGAGGACAGGGGGCTAGGAGCAATCAGCCCCAGCATTTT. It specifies CASSGGQGARSNQPQHF.

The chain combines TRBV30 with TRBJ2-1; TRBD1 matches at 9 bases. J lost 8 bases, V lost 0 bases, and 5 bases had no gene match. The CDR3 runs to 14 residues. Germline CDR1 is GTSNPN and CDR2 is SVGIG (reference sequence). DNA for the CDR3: TGTGCCTGGAGTGTAGGGACAGGGAGGGATGAGCAGTTCTTC. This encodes CAWSVGTGRDEQFF.

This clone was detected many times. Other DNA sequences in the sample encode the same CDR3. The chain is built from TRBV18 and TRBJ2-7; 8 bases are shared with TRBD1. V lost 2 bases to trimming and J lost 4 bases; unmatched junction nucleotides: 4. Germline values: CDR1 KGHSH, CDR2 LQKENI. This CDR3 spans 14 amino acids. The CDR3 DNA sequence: TGTGCCAGCTCACCAGGGACAGGACATTACGAGCAGTACTTC. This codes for CASSPGTGHYEQYF. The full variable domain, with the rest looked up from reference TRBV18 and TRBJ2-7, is NAGVMQNPRHLVRRRGQEARLRCSPMKGHSHVYWYRQLPEEGLKFMVYLQKENIIDESGMPKERFSAEFPKEGPSILRIQQVVRGDSAAYFCASSPGTGHYEQYFGPGTRLTVT.

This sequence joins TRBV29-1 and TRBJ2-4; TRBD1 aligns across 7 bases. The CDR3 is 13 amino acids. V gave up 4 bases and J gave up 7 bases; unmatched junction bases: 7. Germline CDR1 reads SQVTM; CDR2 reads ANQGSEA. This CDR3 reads CSVGNRGMNIQYF. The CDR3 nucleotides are TGCAGCGTTGGAAACAGGGGAATGAACATTCAGTACTTC.

The CDR3 spells CASSVGQGATFTDTQYF. The CDR3 DNA is TGTGCCAGCAGCGTCGGACAGGGGGCTACGTTCACAGATACGCAGTATTTT. The rearrangement links TRBV9 to TRBJ2-3; 11 bases are shared with TRBD1. Trimming at V came to 2 bases and at J to 2 bases, leaving 7 bases not matched to a gene. CDR1 is SGDLS and CDR2 is YYNGEE in the germline V gene. The CDR3 loop spans 17 amino acids.

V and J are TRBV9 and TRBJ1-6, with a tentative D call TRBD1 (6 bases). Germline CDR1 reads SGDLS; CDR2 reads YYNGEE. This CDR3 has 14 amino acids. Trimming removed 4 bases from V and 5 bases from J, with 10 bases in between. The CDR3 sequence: CASSQGKNNSPLHF. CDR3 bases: TGTGCCAGCAGCCAGGGGAAGAATAATTCACCCCTCCACTTT.

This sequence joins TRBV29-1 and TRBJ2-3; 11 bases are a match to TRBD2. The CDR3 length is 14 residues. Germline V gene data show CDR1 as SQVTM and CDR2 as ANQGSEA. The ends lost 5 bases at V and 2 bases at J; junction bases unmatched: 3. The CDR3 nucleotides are TGCAGCGTTCCGACTAGCGGGACCACAGATACGCAGTATTTT. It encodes CSVPTSGTTDTQYF.

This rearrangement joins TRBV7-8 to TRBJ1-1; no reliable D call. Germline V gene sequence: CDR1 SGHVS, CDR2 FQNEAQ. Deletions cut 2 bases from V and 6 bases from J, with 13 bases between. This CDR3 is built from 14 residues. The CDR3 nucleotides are TGTGCCAGCAGCTTATTAGGAGGAAACGCTGAAGCTTTCTTT. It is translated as CASSLLGGNAEAFF.

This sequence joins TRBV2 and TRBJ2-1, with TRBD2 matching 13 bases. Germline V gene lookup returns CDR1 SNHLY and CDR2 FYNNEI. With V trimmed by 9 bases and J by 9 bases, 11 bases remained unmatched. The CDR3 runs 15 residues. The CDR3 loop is CASTRGTSGVSEQFF. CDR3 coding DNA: TGTGCCAGTACACGGGGGACTAGCGGGGTGTCTGAGCAGTTCTTC. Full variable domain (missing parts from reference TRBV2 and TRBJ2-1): EPEVTQTPSHQVTQMGQEVILRCVPISNHLYFYWYRQILGQKVEFLVSFYNNEISEKSEIFDDQFSVERPDGSNFTLKIRSTKLEDSAMYFCASTRGTSGVSEQFFGPGTRLTVL.

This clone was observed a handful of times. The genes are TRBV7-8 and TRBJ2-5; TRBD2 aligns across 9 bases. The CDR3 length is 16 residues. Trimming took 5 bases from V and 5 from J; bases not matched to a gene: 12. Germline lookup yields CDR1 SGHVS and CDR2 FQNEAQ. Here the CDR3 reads CASSALWSGGSETQYF. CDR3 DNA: TGTGCCAGCAGCGCCCTGTGGAGCGGGGGGTCGGAGACCCAGTACTTC. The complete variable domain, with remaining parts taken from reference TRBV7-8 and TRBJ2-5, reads GAGVSQSPRYKVAKRGQDVALRCDPISGHVSLFWYQQALGQGPEFLTYFQNEAQLDKSGLPSDRFFAERPEGSVSTLKIQRTQQEDSAVYLCASSALWSGGSETQYFGPGTRLLVL.

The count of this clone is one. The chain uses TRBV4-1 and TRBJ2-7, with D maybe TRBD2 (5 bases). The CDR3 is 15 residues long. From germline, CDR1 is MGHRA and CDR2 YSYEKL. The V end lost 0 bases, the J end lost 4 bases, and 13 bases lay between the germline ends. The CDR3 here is CASSQEAGVAYEQYF. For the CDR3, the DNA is TGCGCCAGCAGCCAAGAAGCTGGAGTAGCGTACGAGCAGTACTTC.

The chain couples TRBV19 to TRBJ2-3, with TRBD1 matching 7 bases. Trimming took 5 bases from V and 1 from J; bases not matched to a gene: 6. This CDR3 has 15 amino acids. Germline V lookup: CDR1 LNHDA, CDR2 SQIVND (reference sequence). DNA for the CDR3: TGTGCCAGTAGTGATACAGGGACAGGCACAGATACGCAGTATTTT. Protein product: CASSDTGTGTDTQYF.

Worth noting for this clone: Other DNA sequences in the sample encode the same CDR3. The CDR3 protein is CSVEGRMNTEAFF. The CDR3 DNA reads as TGCAGCGTTGAAGGTAGGATGAACACTGAAGCTTTCTTT. J is TRBJ1-1 and V is TRBV29-1; D is unclear. The V and J ends lost 1 base and 0 bases respectively, with 6 bases between them. This CDR3 has 13 residues. Germline assignment: CDR1 SQVTM and CDR2 ANQGSEA.

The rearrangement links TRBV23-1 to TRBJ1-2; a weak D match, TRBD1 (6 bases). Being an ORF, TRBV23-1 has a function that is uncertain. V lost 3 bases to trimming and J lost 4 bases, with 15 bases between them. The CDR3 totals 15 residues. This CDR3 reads CASSHSTGMGYGYTF. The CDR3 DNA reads TGCGCCAGCAGTCATTCGACAGGAATGGGCTATGGCTACACCTTC.

In DNA, the CDR3 is TGTGCCAGCAGACGTCTGGGACAAGAGACCCAGTACTTC. Its translation: CASRRLGQETQYF. This chain connects TRBV27 to TRBJ2-5; D uncertain. Germline CDR1 is MNHEY and CDR2 is SMNVEV (reference sequence). The V and J ends lost 6 bases and 2 bases respectively, with 10 bases between them. CDR3 length: 13 amino acids.

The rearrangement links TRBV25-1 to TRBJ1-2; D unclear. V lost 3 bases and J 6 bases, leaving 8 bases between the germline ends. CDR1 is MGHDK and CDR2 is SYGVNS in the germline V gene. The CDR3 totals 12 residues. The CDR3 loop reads CASSDWSDGYTF. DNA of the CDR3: TGTGCCAGCAGTGATTGGAGCGATGGCTACACCTTC.

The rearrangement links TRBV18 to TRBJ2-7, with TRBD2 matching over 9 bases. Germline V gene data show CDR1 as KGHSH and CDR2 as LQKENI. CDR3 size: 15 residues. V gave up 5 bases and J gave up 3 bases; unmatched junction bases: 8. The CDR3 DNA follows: TGTGCCAGCTCATCTAGCGGGGACATGATCTACGAGCAGTACTTC. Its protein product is CASSSSGDMIYEQYF.

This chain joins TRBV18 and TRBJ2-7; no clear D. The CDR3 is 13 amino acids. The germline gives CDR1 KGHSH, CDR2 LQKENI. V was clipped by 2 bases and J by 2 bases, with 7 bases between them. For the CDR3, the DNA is TGTGCCAGCTCACCAGGGGTCCCCTACGAGCAGTACTTC. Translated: CASSPGVPYEQYF.

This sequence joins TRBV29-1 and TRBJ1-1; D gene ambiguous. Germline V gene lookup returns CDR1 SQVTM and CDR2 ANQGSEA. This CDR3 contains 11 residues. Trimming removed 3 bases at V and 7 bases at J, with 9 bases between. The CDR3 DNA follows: TGCAGCGTTGAGTCGGGGTTTGAAGCTTTCTTT. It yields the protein CSVESGFEAFF. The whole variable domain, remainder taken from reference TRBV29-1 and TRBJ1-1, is SAVISQKPSRDICQRGTSLTIQCQVDSQVTMMFWYRQQPGQSLTLIATANQGSEATYESGFVIDKFPISRPNLTFSTLTVSNMSPEDSSIYLCSVESGFEAFFGQGTRLTVV.

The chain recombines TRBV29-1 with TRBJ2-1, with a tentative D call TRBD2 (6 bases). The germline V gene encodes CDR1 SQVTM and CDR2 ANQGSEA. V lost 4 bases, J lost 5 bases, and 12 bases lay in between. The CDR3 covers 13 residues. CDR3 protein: CSVGRLDNNEQFF. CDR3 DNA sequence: TGCAGCGTTGGAAGACTAGACAACAATGAGCAGTTCTTC.

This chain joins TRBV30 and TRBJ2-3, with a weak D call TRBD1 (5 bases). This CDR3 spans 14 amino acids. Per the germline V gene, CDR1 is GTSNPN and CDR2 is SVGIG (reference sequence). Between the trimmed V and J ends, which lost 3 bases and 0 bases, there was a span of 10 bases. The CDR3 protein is CAWSLGASTDTQYF. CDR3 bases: TGTGCCTGGAGCCTAGGGGCCAGCACAGATACGCAGTATTTT.